Shown below are 15 T cell receptor beta chains from a single sample sequenced in a study of shared clonotypes between healthy human individuals. TCRdb keeps only in-frame clones here, not all; method: immunoSEQ multiplex PCR. The sample shows 2 million to 3 million clones, approximately 93% of them seen only once. The source material was naive CD4+ T cells from PBMCs. Subset: CD45RA+ positively selected. Receptors were obtained from a man between 18 and 29 years old in good health. Some clones in this sample may be carry-over from other donors' samples.

The chain couples TRBV7-9 to TRBJ2-7; D possibly corresponds to TRBD1 (5 bases). Germline V gene lookup returns CDR1 SEHNR and CDR2 FQNEAQ (reference sequence). Trimming shortened V by 6 bases and J by 3 bases, and 27 bases separated the two germline ends. This CDR3 spans 18 amino acids. As DNA, the CDR3 is TGTGCCAGCAGTTCTTCAGATTGGGGCCAGTCTCACCTCTACGAGCAGTACTTC. Translated, it gives CASSSSDWGQSHLYEQYF. The full variable domain, completed using reference TRBV7-9 and TRBJ2-7, is DTGVSQNPRHKITKRGQNVTFRCDPISEHNRLYWYRQTLGQGPEFLTYFQNEAQLEKSRLLSDRFSAERPKGSFSTLEIQRTEQGDSAMYLCASSSSDWGQSHLYEQYFGPGTRLTVT.

The genes are TRBV20-1 and TRBJ2-7; 7 bases align to TRBD2. Trimming cost V 6 bases and J 7 bases; bases outside gene matches: 6. The CDR3 is 11 residues long. Per germline, CDR1 DFQATT and CDR2 SNEGSKA (reference sequence). In DNA form, the CDR3 reads TGCAGTGCAGCGGGGCGGCAAGAGCAGTACTTC. This sequence encodes CSAAGRQEQYF.

The V and J genes are TRBV28 and TRBJ2-6, with 7 bases matching TRBD1. After removal of 5 bases from V and 0 bases from J, the junction contained 10 bases not matched to a gene. This CDR3 has 18 residues. From germline, CDR1 is MDHEN and CDR2 SYDVKM. CDR3: CASSTGDGWASGANVLTF. The CDR3 region has the DNA TGTGCCAGCAGTACAGGGGACGGGTGGGCCTCTGGGGCCAACGTCCTGACTTTC.

This chain joins TRBV9 and TRBJ2-7; possibly TRBD1 or TRBD2 for D (5 bases each). CDR3 length: 15 amino acids. The germline V gene encodes CDR1 SGDLS and CDR2 YYNGEE. The V end was cut by 3 bases, the J end by 4 bases, with 17 bases between. The CDR3 loop is CASSAGTTSPYEQYF. In DNA form, the CDR3 reads TGTGCCAGCAGCGCCGGGACGACATCACCATACGAGCAGTACTTC.

This chain links TRBV4-1 with TRBJ1-6, with no clear D. CDR1 MGHRA and CDR2 YSYEKL come from the germline V gene. The CDR3 runs 16 residues. V was pared by 4 bases and J by 9 bases, with 19 bases between. The CDR3 DNA reads TGCGCCAGCAGCCTACCGTCGGGCAGGTCGTTTTCACCCCTCCACTTT. This codes for CASSLPSGRSFSPLHF.

Here the CDR3 reads CASSPGRVGATDTQYF. The CDR3 DNA is TGTGCCAGCAGCCCCGGGAGAGTGGGGGCTACAGATACGCAGTATTTT. The J gene is TRBJ2-3, the V gene TRBV7-3, with D perhaps matching TRBD1 or TRBD2 (6 bases each). The V gene's germline CDR1 is SGHTA and CDR2 FQGTGA. The CDR3 totals 16 residues. V was shortened by 5 bases and J by 3 bases, with 18 bases between the two germline ends.

This clone occurred a few times. The gene calls are TRBV9 and TRBJ1-2; D not certain. Looked up from germline, CDR1 is SGDLS and CDR2 is YYNGEE. This CDR3 is 14 amino acids long. Trimming left V 6 bases short and J 3 bases short, with 15 bases between. The CDR3 region has the DNA TGTGCCAGCACCCCAATCGGGCAGTACTATGGCTACACCTTC. Encoded protein: CASTPIGQYYGYTF.

The V and J genes are TRBV5-8 and TRBJ1-5; D ambiguous. Germline CDR1 and CDR2: SGHTS and YDEGEE. The length of the CDR3 is 13 residues. Deletions cut 3 bases from V and 4 bases from J, with 8 bases between. CDR3 nucleotides: TGTGCCAGCAGCTCGAGAATTAATCAGCCCCAGCATTTT. This translates into CASSSRINQPQHF.

The rearrangement uses TRBV5-1 and TRBJ1-1; no definite D call. CDR3 size: 13 residues. Trimming cost V 3 bases and J 5 bases, with 11 bases left between them. Germline V gene sequence: CDR1 SGHRS, CDR2 YFSETQ. CDR3 DNA sequence: TGCGCCAGCAGCTGGGATGGGGTGACTGAAGCTTTCTTT. This translates into CASSWDGVTEAFF.

The genes are TRBV9 and TRBJ2-1; D is ambiguous. Trimming pared 4 bases from V and 5 bases from J, leaving 4 bases between. This CDR3 comprises 11 residues. The germline V gene encodes CDR1 SGDLS and CDR2 YYNGEE. As DNA, the CDR3 is TGTGCCAGCAGCATAAACAATGAGCAGTTCTTC. Amino acids: CASSINNEQFF.

This chain joins TRBV6-5 and TRBJ2-1, with D perhaps matching TRBD2 (6 bases). There are 14 residues in the CDR3. Trimming took 7 bases from V and 9 from J, leaving 19 bases between them. Germline V gene sequence: CDR1 MNHEY, CDR2 SVGAGI. CDR3 sequence reads: CASKKKYYGSEQFF. The DNA of the CDR3 is TGTGCCAGCAAGAAGAAGTATTACGGGAGTGAGCAGTTCTTC.

As for this clone: The germline gene is not matched at one end of the junction; a read error may be the cause. The chain is built from TRBV5-1 and TRBJ2-1; D unresolved. CDR3 length equals 13 residues. Germline V gives CDR1 SGHRS, CDR2 YFSETQ. This chain's CDR3 is CASSLARRNEQFF. In DNA form, the CDR3 reads TGCGCCAGCAGTTTGGCTCGGCGAAATGAGCAGTTCTTC.

The rearrangement uses TRBV27 and TRBJ1-5, with D possibly matching TRBD1 (5 bases). Looked up from germline, CDR1 is MNHEY and CDR2 is SMNVEV (reference sequence). V shed 11 bases and J shed 15 bases, with 32 bases lying between them. CDR3 length: 15 residues. CDR3 sequence (DNA): TGTGCCCCGGGGCAGGGAAAGCCGCGGCGGGTCCCACCGCATTTT. This gives the protein CAPGQGKPRRVPPHF.

This clone showed up just once. This sample also contains other DNA sequences that code for the same CDR3. This chain links TRBV6-6 with TRBJ2-7, with 9 bases aligning to TRBD1. The CDR3 consists of 12 residues. Germline loops: CDR1 MNHNY, CDR2 SVGAGI (reference sequence). V lost 8 bases, J lost 4 bases, and 3 bases stayed unmatched. CDR3 residues: CASRDRDYEQYF. CDR3 nucleotide sequence: TGTGCCAGCCGGGACAGGGATTACGAGCAGTACTTC.

The chain has TRBV7-3 and TRBJ2-1; D unresolved. V lost 3 bases and J 5 bases, leaving 11 bases between the germline ends. This CDR3 has 14 residues. CDR1 is SGHTA, CDR2 FQGTGA, per germline. DNA of the CDR3: TGTGCCAGCAGCTTGGGTGCAGGAAACAATGAGCAGTTCTTC. The encoded protein is CASSLGAGNNEQFF.